A selection of T cell receptor beta chains follows, all from one sample in a study of T cell responses to AZD1222 COVID-19 vaccine. The assay was immunoSEQ multiplex PCR, and TCRdb's table has in-frame clones only and misses some. The table records 160,000 or so clones, around 93% of them present only once. The material was peripheral blood, obtained on day 0 of AZD1222 vaccination. The origin of the receptors is an adult in good health. Both conserved end residues are part of each CDR3. D genes are given only for firm matches.

CDR3aa: CASSDPLYEQYF
j_gene: TRBJ2-7
d_gene: .
len: 12
v_gene: TRBV28

CDR3aa: CASSLGGARKAGELFF
j_gene: TRBJ2-2
d_gene: .
len: 16
v_gene: TRBV5-1

CDR3aa: CASTRQGIGGYTF
j_gene: TRBJ1-2
d_gene: .
len: 13
v_gene: TRBV12-3/TRBV12-4

CDR3aa: CASSPLGPPILHF
j_gene: TRBJ1-6
d_gene: .
len: 13
v_gene: TRBV4-1

CDR3aa: CAWSPGPETGVSYGYTF
j_gene: TRBJ1-2
d_gene: TRBD1
len: 17
v_gene: TRBV30

CDR3aa: CASSSGTRENAEQFF
j_gene: TRBJ2-1
d_gene: .
len: 15
v_gene: TRBV6-6

CDR3aa: CASSPDRGDQPQHF
j_gene: TRBJ1-5
d_gene: TRBD1
len: 14
v_gene: TRBV5-1

CDR3aa: CSVKFRTGGTGTEAFF
j_gene: TRBJ1-1
d_gene: TRBD1
len: 16
v_gene: TRBV29-1

CDR3aa: CASSWEANSYEQYF
j_gene: TRBJ2-7
d_gene: .
len: 14
v_gene: TRBV11-3

CDR3aa: CASSLRAQYF
j_gene: TRBJ2-7
d_gene: .
len: 10
v_gene: TRBV2

CDR3aa: CSARSGTGGFGYEQYF
j_gene: TRBJ2-7
d_gene: TRBD1
len: 16
v_gene: TRBV29-1

CDR3aa: CASSLLAGGGQPQHF
j_gene: TRBJ1-5
d_gene: TRBD1
len: 15
v_gene: TRBV7-6

CDR3aa: CASSDGPVAKNIQYF
j_gene: TRBJ2-4
d_gene: .
len: 15
v_gene: TRBV25-1

CDR3aa: CASSIQGGDGYTF
j_gene: TRBJ1-2
d_gene: TRBD1
len: 13
v_gene: TRBV5-4

CDR3aa: CSVGIPTDTQYF
j_gene: TRBJ2-3
d_gene: .
len: 12
v_gene: TRBV29-1

CDR3aa: CASSRGASPLHF
j_gene: TRBJ1-6
d_gene: .
len: 12
v_gene: TRBV19

CDR3aa: CASSTGGFGYTF
j_gene: TRBJ1-2
d_gene: .
len: 12
v_gene: TRBV27

CDR3aa: CASSSPGWQAGADTQYF
j_gene: TRBJ2-3
d_gene: .
len: 17
v_gene: TRBV6-2/TRBV6-3

CDR3aa: CASAQGNTEAFF
j_gene: TRBJ1-1
d_gene: .
len: 12
v_gene: TRBV12-5

CDR3aa: CATHRANYGYTF
j_gene: TRBJ1-2
d_gene: .
len: 12
v_gene: TRBV28

CDR3aa: CASSSLGGSELTDTQYF
j_gene: TRBJ2-3
d_gene: .
len: 17
v_gene: TRBV7-9

CDR3aa: CASSLPLGQAYPYEQYF
j_gene: TRBJ2-7
d_gene: TRBD1
len: 17
v_gene: TRBV28

CDR3aa: CASSPGGTGNTEAFF
j_gene: TRBJ1-1
d_gene: TRBD1
len: 15
v_gene: TRBV5-4

CDR3aa: CASSAQGGTGELFF
j_gene: TRBJ2-2
d_gene: .
len: 14
v_gene: TRBV2

CDR3aa: CASSGLIGNTIYF
j_gene: TRBJ1-3
d_gene: .
len: 13
v_gene: TRBV10-2

CDR3aa: CASSLEGGRGDTQYF
j_gene: TRBJ2-3
d_gene: .
len: 15
v_gene: TRBV11-1

CDR3aa: CASSLQVYNQPQHF
j_gene: TRBJ1-5
d_gene: .
len: 14
v_gene: TRBV18

CDR3aa: CASSKGFLYQETQYF
j_gene: TRBJ2-5
d_gene: .
len: 15
v_gene: TRBV7-2

CDR3aa: CASSLALQTAGNTIYF
j_gene: TRBJ1-3
d_gene: .
len: 16
v_gene: TRBV7-9

CDR3aa: CASSLSRYNEQFF
j_gene: TRBJ2-1
d_gene: .
len: 13
v_gene: TRBV28

CDR3aa: CASSLGSGDTEAFF
j_gene: TRBJ1-1
d_gene: .
len: 14
v_gene: TRBV11-2

CDR3aa: CSVEEGTSGRGSDNEQFF
j_gene: TRBJ2-1
d_gene: TRBD2
len: 18
v_gene: TRBV29-1

CDR3aa: CASTAPGGGTDTQYF
j_gene: TRBJ2-3
d_gene: TRBD2
len: 15
v_gene: TRBV11-1